The rows below give T cell receptor beta chains drawn from one sample of a study of T cells after yellow fever vaccination. TCRdb re-called the 5' RACE reads with MiXCR, one entry per CDR3 protein. The sample has 35,000 to 55,000 distinct CDR3 sequences, roughly 7.1% seen once; the top ten hold roughly 15%. The input for sequencing was CD8+ T cells not binding an NS4B(214-222) dextramer, sorted from PBMCs, taken 45 days after the yellow fever booster vaccination. The receptors derive from a man aged 30 to 45 who received the YFV17D yellow fever vaccine. Both conserved end residues are part of each CDR3. D genes are given only for firm matches. Some rows have no size entry. The others give once, few or many, or a class for an expanded clone.

D gene,J gene,V gene,clone size,CDR3 protein,CDR3 DNA
NA,TRBJ2-5,TRBV28,many,CASTPFGGVGETQYF,TGTGCCAGCACCCCCTTCGGGGGAGTCGGTGAGACCCAGTACTTC
NA,TRBJ2-1,TRBV5-1,many,CASSIPGNNEQFF,TGCGCCAGCAGCATTCCTGGGAACAATGAGCAGTTCTTC
NA,TRBJ2-7,TRBV6-2/TRBV6-3,many,CASNTGVYEQYF,TGTGCCAGCAATACGGGTGTCTACGAGCAGTACTTC
TRBD2,TRBJ2-1,TRBV12-3/TRBV12-4,many,CASYSLAGGSSYNEQFF,TGTGCCAGCTACTCCCTAGCGGGAGGGAGCTCCTACAATGAGCAGTTCTTC
NA,TRBJ2-1,TRBV11-2,many,CASSLGGGSEIGANEQFF,TGTGCCAGCAGCTTAGGAGGTGGGTCCGAGATCGGGGCGAATGAGCAGTTCTTC
NA,TRBJ1-5,TRBV19,few,CATEDRDYSNQPQHF,TGTGCCACAGAGGACCGGGATTATAGCAATCAGCCCCAGCATTTT
NA,TRBJ2-7,TRBV29-1,many,CSGRTSAYEQYF,TGCAGCGGGAGGACATCGGCCTACGAGCAGTACTTC
NA,TRBJ2-1,TRBV18,few,CASSPKADYNEQFF,TGTGCCAGCTCACCAAAGGCAGACTACAATGAGCAGTTCTTC
TRBD1,TRBJ1-5,TRBV28,many,CASSFSGTDGQPQHF,TGTGCCAGCAGTTTTTCCGGGACAGACGGCCAGCCCCAGCATTTT
TRBD2,TRBJ2-1,TRBV20-1,many,CSARDFSGSSYNEQFF,TGCAGTGCTAGAGATTTTAGCGGGAGCTCCTACAATGAGCAGTTCTTC
NA,TRBJ2-1,TRBV4-3,many,CASSQGILREQFF,TGCGCCAGCAGCCAAGGGATTCTTCGAGAGCAGTTCTTC
NA,TRBJ2-1,TRBV12-3/TRBV12-4,many,CASQGGGDNEQFF,TGTGCCAGTCAAGGCGGAGGAGACAATGAGCAGTTCTTC
NA,TRBJ2-3,TRBV7-3,many,CASSLWGGDTDTQYF,TGTGCCAGCAGCTTATGGGGCGGGGACACAGATACGCAGTATTTT
NA,TRBJ2-7,TRBV4-3,few,CASSLVAESSYEQYF,TGCGCCAGCAGCCTAGTAGCGGAGAGCTCCTACGAGCAGTACTTC
NA,TRBJ2-7,TRBV4-3,many,CASSPYMGAEQYF,TGCGCCAGCAGCCCCTACATGGGGGCGGAGCAGTACTTC
NA,TRBJ2-1,TRBV3-1,many,CASSLDFSLSSYNEQFF,TGTGCCAGCAGCCTCGACTTTTCCTTAAGCTCCTACAATGAGCAGTTCTTC
NA,TRBJ2-5,TRBV19,many,CASSTHLVGRANQETQYF,TGTGCCAGTAGTACCCATTTGGTGGGCAGGGCCAACCAAGAGACCCAGTACTTC
NA,TRBJ2-1,TRBV7-6,few,CASSLRRNNEQFF,TGTGCCAGCAGCTTAAGACGGAATAATGAGCAGTTCTTC
NA,TRBJ2-1,TRBV18,many,CASSQDNEQFF,TGTGCCAGCTCCCAGGACAATGAGCAGTTCTTC
TRBD1,TRBJ1-2,TRBV4-3,NA,CASSHTGTVSDGYTF,TGCGCCAGCAGCCACACCGGGACAGTGAGCGATGGCTACACCTTC
TRBD1,TRBJ1-5,TRBV30,NA,CAWSHLEGASQPQHF,TGTGCCTGGAGTCACCTGGAGGGGGCCAGTCAGCCCCAGCATTTT
TRBD1,TRBJ2-3,TRBV11-2,few,CASSLDQGRGLTDTQYF,TGTGCCAGCAGCTTAGATCAGGGCAGGGGGCTAACAGATACGCAGTATTTT
NA,TRBJ2-7,TRBV6-5,many,CASSDSLSYEQYF,TGTGCCAGCAGTGACTCCCTTTCCTACGAGCAGTACTTC
NA,TRBJ2-7,TRBV15,many,CATSRDANEQYF,TGTGCCACCAGCAGAGATGCGAACGAGCAGTACTTC
NA,TRBJ2-5,TRBV6-6,many,CASRDLQETQYF,TGTGCCAGCAGGGATCTTCAAGAGACCCAGTACTTC
NA,TRBJ2-7,TRBV12-3/TRBV12-4,many,CASSPGGVSYEQYF,TGTGCCAGCAGCCCAGGGGGGGTCTCCTACGAGCAGTACTTC
NA,TRBJ2-5,TRBV29-1,many,CSVQEGTETQYF,TGCAGCGTTCAGGAGGGTACAGAGACCCAGTACTTC
TRBD2,TRBJ2-4,TRBV11-2,many,CASSSFGDYDIQYF,TGTGCCAGCAGCTCCTTTGGGGACTATGACATTCAGTACTTC
NA,TRBJ1-1,TRBV5-1,many,CASSLKTGVTEAFF,TGCGCCAGCAGCTTAAAGACAGGAGTCACTGAAGCTTTCTTT
NA,TRBJ2-1,TRBV20-1,NA,CSARDQRRAWHNEQFF,TGCAGTGCTAGAGATCAGAGGAGGGCCTGGCACAATGAGCAGTTCTTC
NA,TRBJ2-2,TRBV7-2,many,CASSLEWTPTGELFF,TGTGCCAGCAGCTTAGAGTGGACTCCTACCGGGGAGCTGTTTTTT
NA,TRBJ1-1,TRBV14,many,CASSPGLADSEAFF,TGTGCCAGCAGCCCCGGACTGGCGGATAGTGAAGCTTTCTTT
NA,TRBJ1-1,TRBV30,many,CAWIMGTEAFF,TGTGCCTGGATTATGGGGACTGAAGCTTTCTTT
NA,TRBJ2-7,TRBV24-1,many,CATSGAETYEQYF,TGTGCCACCAGTGGAGCGGAGACCTACGAGCAGTACTTC
NA,TRBJ2-7,TRBV7-9,many,CASSFYDYEQYF,TGTGCCAGCAGCTTTTATGACTACGAGCAGTACTTC
NA,TRBJ2-1,TRBV20-1,few,CSARTTPFINEQFF,TGCAGTGCTAGAACGACTCCCTTTATAAATGAGCAGTTCTTC
TRBD1,TRBJ2-3,TRBV29-1,many,CSVEGWDRGLDTQYF,TGCAGCGTTGAAGGTTGGGACAGGGGGCTGGATACGCAGTATTTT
NA,TRBJ1-5,TRBV28,many,CASSPPGTNGQPQHF,TGTGCCAGCAGTCCTCCCGGGACCAACGGTCAGCCCCAGCATTTT
NA,TRBJ2-1,TRBV11-3,NA,CASSFGGNNEQFF,TGTGCCAGCAGCTTTGGCGGGAACAATGAGCAGTTCTTC
NA,TRBJ2-2,TRBV12-3/TRBV12-4,many,CASNSQTGELFF,TGTGCCAGCAACTCCCAAACCGGGGAGCTGTTTTTT
TRBD2,TRBJ2-5,TRBV20-1,many,CSADGLAGPETQYF,TGCAGTGCTGATGGACTAGCGGGACCAGAGACCCAGTACTTC
NA,TRBJ2-2,TRBV15,many,CATRGTGTGELFF,TGTGCCACCAGAGGGACCGGCACCGGGGAGCTGTTTTTT
NA,TRBJ2-1,TRBV4-3,many,CASSSEGLGNEQFF,TGCGCCAGCAGCTCCGAGGGGCTGGGGAATGAGCAGTTCTTC
NA,TRBJ2-5,TRBV28,many,CASSLRRETQYF,TGTGCCAGCAGTTTACGGCGGGAGACCCAGTACTTC
NA,TRBJ2-1,TRBV7-9,NA,CASTPGNSRYNEQFF,TGTGCCAGCACCCCGGGGAATAGCAGATACAATGAGCAGTTCTTC
TRBD2,TRBJ2-3,TRBV15,many,CATSRDWGLAGEGDTQYF,TGTGCCACCAGCAGAGATTGGGGGCTAGCGGGAGAGGGAGATACGCAGTATTTT
NA,TRBJ2-7,TRBV20-1,NA,CSARPLTGTYEQYF,TGCAGTGCTAGACCCCTGACGGGGACCTACGAGCAGTACTTC
NA,TRBJ2-7,TRBV28,few,CASSFASPGYEQYF,TGTGCCAGCAGTTTTGCAAGTCCGGGGTACGAGCAGTACTTC
NA,TRBJ2-1,TRBV7-9,many,CASSSRADNEQFF,TGTGCCAGCAGCTCCCGGGCCGACAATGAGCAGTTCTTC
TRBD2,TRBJ2-5,TRBV3-1,NA,CASSQDSAGSGRGETQYF,TGTGCCAGCAGCCAAGATTCCGCAGGGAGCGGGAGGGGAGAGACCCAGTACTTC
NA,TRBJ2-7,TRBV3-1,many,CASSHGGTSYEQYF,TGTGCCAGCAGCCACGGGGGAACCTCCTACGAGCAGTACTTC
TRBD2,TRBJ2-7,TRBV20-1,many,CSASTSGRAAEQYF,TGCAGTGCCAGCACCAGCGGGAGGGCCGCCGAGCAGTACTTC
NA,TRBJ2-3,TRBV7-3,many,CASSDLGQDFDTQYF,TGTGCCAGCAGCGACCTGGGCCAAGATTTCGATACGCAGTATTTT
NA,TRBJ2-7,TRBV1,NA,CTSSLGGETYEQYF,TGCACCAGCAGCCTGGGAGGGGAGACCTACGAGCAGTACTTC
NA,TRBJ2-2,TRBV4-3,NA,CASSHGPLGAGELFF,TGCGCCAGCAGCCACGGACCCCTGGGAGCCGGGGAGCTGTTTTTT
NA,TRBJ2-7,TRBV20-1,few,CSARDGGWHEQYF,TGCAGTGCTAGAGATGGAGGGTGGCACGAGCAGTACTTC
TRBD2,TRBJ2-1,TRBV20-1,many,CRGLAGDLPDEQFF,TGCAGGGGACTAGCGGGAGACCTCCCGGATGAGCAGTTCTTC
NA,TRBJ1-1,TRBV9,many,CASSAGHNAGTEAFF,TGTGCCAGCAGCGCCGGACACAACGCTGGGACTGAAGCTTTCTTT
NA,TRBJ2-7,TRBV5-1,many,CASSLGGLGEQYF,TGCGCCAGCAGCTTGGGAGGACTTGGCGAGCAGTACTTC